Reported below is one T cell receptor beta chain. Its antigen is currently unknown. Germline CDR1 reads LNHNV; CDR2 reads YYDKDF (reference sequence). The CDR3 covers 15 residues. Trimming cost V 3 bases and J 2 bases; bases outside gene matches: 3. This entry is derived from a study of T cell repertoires in cytomegalovirus infection. Study context: Both a matching HLA type and CMV infection were indicated by public TCR beta signatures. Study results and limitations: There were HLA-C-restricted CMV-specific TCR beta clonotypes dominating the ex vivo response.

MiXCR, run by TCRdb on the reads, gives a single entry per CDR3 protein. The data contain about 890,000 distinct CDR3 sequences, more than 25% of them seen just once; the ten biggest clones take up roughly 13%. This material consisted of cultured CD8+ T cells from PBMCs, taken from culture after CMV antigen stimulation. The origin of this receptor is a human donor in good health (CMV status not recorded). Some clones in this sample may be carry-over from other donors' samples. The chain joins TRBV15 to TRBJ2-1; TRBD1 aligns across 8 bases. CDR3 DNA: TGTGCCACCAGCAGCGACAGGGGCCCCTACAATGAGCAGTTCTTC. It is translated as CATSSDRGPYNEQFF.